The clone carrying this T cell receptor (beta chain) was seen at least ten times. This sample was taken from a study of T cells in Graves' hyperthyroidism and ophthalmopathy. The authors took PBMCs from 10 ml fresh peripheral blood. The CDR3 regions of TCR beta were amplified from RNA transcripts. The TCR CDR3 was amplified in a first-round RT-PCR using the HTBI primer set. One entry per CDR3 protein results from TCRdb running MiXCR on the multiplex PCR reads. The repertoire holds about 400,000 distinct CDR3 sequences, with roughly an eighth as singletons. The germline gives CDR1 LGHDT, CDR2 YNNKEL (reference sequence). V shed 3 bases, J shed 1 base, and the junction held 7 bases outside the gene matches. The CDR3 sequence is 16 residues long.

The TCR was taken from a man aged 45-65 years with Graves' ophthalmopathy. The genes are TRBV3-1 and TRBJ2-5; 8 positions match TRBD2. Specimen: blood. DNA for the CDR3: TGTGCCAGCAGCCATCGGTTAGCGGGGAGCCAAGAGACCCAGTACTTC. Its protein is CASSHRLAGSQETQYF.